This record concerns one TCR beta chain sequence. This receptor's antigen is unknown. No base quality values were provided; no much bigger clone lies one nucleotide off. These data belong to a study of blood T cells in healthy people across ages (dated by TCRdb to 2013 to 2016). About the investigation overall: In model experiments, roughly one uniquely barcoded TCR beta cDNA molecule per two T cells was captured by template switching. The study measured age-related changes in TCR beta repertoire diversity using deep sequencing normalized with unique cDNA molecular identifiers. Four age groups were formed from the donors: young (average about 15 years), middle-aged (approximately 41), aged (roughly 58) and long-lived (approximately 80). To avoid experimental bias, donors of different ages were randomly spread across the sequencing lanes. Two additional independent replicas of 1 million unique cDNA reads from the same blood draw were analyzed for two donors (one aged 18 to 29 and one aged 80 or older). The study at large found these results: Total diversity estimates from one million sequenced T cells were considered lower bounds and underestimates. A strong correlation was found between observed TCR beta diversity and the percentage of naive T cells measured by flow cytometry. Since profiling was done on bulk unsorted PBMCs, naive and antigen-experienced compartments could not be conclusively compared. Observed TCR beta diversity per million T cells fell roughly linearly with age, and a significant reduction was already apparent by age around 40. The long-lived group showed more naive CD4+ T cells, fewer expanded clones and increased TCR diversity than the aged group, suggesting age selection. Donor CMV infection status was unknown, potentially confounding age-related changes in expanded clonotypes.

The roughly 38 donors, aged about 6 to 95 years, were systemically healthy Caucasian individuals from Russia. Roughly 11 milliliters of peripheral blood were drawn from each donor into EDTA-treated Vacutainer tubes. Ficoll-Paque density-gradient centrifugation was used to isolate PBMCs, with at least 7 million per sample. Trizol reagent was used to extract total RNA from PBMCs, with at least 6 micrograms per sample. Naive CD45RAhigh/CD27high T cell percentages were measured by flow cytometry on a PBMC aliquot from every donor. Library prep was done by 5' RACE. Sequencing used an Illumina HiSeq 2500. The second PCR ran for roughly 6 to 11 cycles and used a J-beta primer mix along with a sample-barcoded 5' primer. A template-switch 5' adaptor carrying 12 random nucleotides introduced a unique molecular identifier onto each TCR beta cDNA molecule. Each sample yielded at least 2.5 million CDR3-containing paired-end reads. First-strand cDNA was synthesized from all RNA with the Mint cDNA synthesis kit, primed by a TRBC-specific oligonucleotide. After uracil-DNA glycosylase treatment, a first 18-cycle PCR used universal primers M1SS and BC2_uni_R on all cDNA. Per the original workflow: Each sample was normalized by randomly selecting 1 million high-quality reads, each carrying a distinct molecular identifier. Reads with shared molecular identifiers were discarded instead of being binned into consensus sequences. MiTCR, with a Q25 quality threshold and the strictest error-elimination algorithm, was used for CDR3 identification, clonotype clustering and error correction. Lower-bound total TCR beta diversity was estimated with a nonparametric unseen species model using Euler transformation. TCRdb redid the processing of the public reads, applying fastp at Q25 and MiXCR, and retained in-frame beta chains. All rows with the same CDR3 protein become a single entry with the most common DNA and genes. In this record, the V and J calls reflect TCRdb's handling and not the investigators' own analysis. This sample gives just under 750,000 distinct CDR3 sequences in total; approximately 22% of them show up just once. The ten largest account for roughly 22% of the sample.

For CDR1 and CDR2, the germline V gene lists MNHEY and SVGAGI. V sheds 5 bases and J sheds 0 bases, leaving 10 bases between their ends. The CDR3 runs 15 residues from the cysteine to the phenylalanine. The kept DNA is CDR3 alone, 45 bases in frame from the first base. Sequencing was performed on blood. The sequence joins TRBV6-5 to TRBJ2-2, with the D gene uncertain. The sequence came from a man in his sixties or seventies in good health. The nucleotides are TGTGCCAGCAGTCCGAAAGATACGAACACCGGGGAGCTGTTTTTT. The translation is CASSPKDTNTGELFF.